Sequencing of this TCR beta chain was carried out in a study of T cell clusters in autoimmune cytopenias. CDR3 length equals 15 residues. This clonotype counts as medium-sized by frequency. Multiplex touch-down PCR amplified TRB using TRB-A and TRB-B pools in one tube. Using the multiplex PCR reads, TCRdb records one entry per CDR3 protein without DNA. The sample table sets out thousands of distinct CDR3 sequences. TRB amplification used approximately 250 ng of peripheral blood genomic DNA. This TCR was recovered from a human donor with an autoimmune cytopenia or autoimmune hepatitis (not recorded which). The chain recombines TRBV12-3 or TRBV12-4 with TRBJ1-5. The sequenced material came from peripheral blood. This CDR3 is CASSLDRESNQPQHF.